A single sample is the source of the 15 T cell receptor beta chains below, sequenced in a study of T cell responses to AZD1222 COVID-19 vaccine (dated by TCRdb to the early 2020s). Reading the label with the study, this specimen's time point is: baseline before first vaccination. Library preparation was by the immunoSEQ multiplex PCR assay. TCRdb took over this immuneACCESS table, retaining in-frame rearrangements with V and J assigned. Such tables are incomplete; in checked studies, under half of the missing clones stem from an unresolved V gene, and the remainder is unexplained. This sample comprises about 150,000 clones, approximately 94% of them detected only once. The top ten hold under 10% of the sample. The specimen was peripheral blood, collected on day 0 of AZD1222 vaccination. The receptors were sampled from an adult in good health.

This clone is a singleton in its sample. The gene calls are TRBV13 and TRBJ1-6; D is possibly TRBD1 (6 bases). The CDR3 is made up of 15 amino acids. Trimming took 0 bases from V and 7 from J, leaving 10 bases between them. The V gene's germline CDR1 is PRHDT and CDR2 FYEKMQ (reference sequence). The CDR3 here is CASSLGGRGNSPLHF. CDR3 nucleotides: TGTGCCAGCAGCTTAGGTGGGAGGGGGAATTCACCCCTCCACTTT.

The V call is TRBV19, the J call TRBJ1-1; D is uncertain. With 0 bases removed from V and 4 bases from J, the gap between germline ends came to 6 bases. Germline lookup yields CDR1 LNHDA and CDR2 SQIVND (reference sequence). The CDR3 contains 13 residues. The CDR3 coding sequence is TGTGCCAGTAGTATAGATCTGGGCACTGAAGCTTTCTTT. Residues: CASSIDLGTEAFF.

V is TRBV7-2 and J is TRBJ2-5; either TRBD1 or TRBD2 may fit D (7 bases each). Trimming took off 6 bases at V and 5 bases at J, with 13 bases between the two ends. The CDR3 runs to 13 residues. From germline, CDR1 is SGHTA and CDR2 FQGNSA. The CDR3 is CASRTGEGETQYF. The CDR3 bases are TGTGCCAGCAGAACAGGGGAGGGGGAGACCCAGTACTTC.

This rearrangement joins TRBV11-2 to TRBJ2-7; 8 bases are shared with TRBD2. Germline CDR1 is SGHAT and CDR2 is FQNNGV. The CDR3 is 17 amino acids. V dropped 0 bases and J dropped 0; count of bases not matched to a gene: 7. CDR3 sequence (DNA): TGTGCCAGCAGCTTAGACATCAGCGGGGGAAGCTCCTACGAGCAGTACTTC. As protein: CASSLDISGGSSYEQYF.

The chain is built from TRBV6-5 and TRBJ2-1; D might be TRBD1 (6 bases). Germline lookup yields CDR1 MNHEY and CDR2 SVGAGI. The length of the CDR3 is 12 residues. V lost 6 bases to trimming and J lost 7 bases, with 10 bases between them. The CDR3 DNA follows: TGTGCCAGCAGACCCGGACAGAATGAGCAGTTCTTC. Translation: CASRPGQNEQFF.

The CDR3 DNA follows: TGTGCCATCACTAGGGCATACCCGAATCAGCCCCAGCATTTT. It translates to CAITRAYPNQPQHF. The chain is built from TRBV10-3 and TRBJ1-5; D is ambiguous. There are 14 residues in the CDR3. Germline CDR1 reads ENHRY; CDR2 reads SYGVKD. The germline V and J ends were trimmed by 7 bases and 4 bases, with 14 bases remaining between them.

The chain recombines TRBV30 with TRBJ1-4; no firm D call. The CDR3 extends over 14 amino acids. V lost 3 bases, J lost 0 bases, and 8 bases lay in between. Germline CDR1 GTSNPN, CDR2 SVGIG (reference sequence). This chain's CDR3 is CAWSSLTTNEKLFF. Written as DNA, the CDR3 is TGTGCCTGGAGCTCACTCACAACTAATGAAAAACTGTTTTTT.

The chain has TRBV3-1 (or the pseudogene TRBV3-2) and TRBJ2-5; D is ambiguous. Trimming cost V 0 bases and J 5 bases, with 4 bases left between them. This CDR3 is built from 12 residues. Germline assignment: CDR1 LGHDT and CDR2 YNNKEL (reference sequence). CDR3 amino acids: CASSQEWETQYF. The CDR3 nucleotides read TGTGCCAGCAGCCAAGAATGGGAGACCCAGTACTTC.

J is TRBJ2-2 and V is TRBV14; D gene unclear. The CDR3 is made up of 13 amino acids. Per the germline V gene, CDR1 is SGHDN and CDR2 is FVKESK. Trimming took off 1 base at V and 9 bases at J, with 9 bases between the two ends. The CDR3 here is CASSQGLFRELFF. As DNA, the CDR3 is TGTGCCAGCAGCCAAGGACTGTTCAGGGAGCTGTTTTTT.

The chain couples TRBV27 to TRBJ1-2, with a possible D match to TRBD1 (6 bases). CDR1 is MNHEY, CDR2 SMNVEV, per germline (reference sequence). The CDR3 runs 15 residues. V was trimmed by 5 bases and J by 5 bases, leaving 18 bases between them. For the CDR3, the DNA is TGTGCCAGCAGTCCTTACCCCACAGGGAGGTATGGCTACACCTTC. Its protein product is CASSPYPTGRYGYTF.

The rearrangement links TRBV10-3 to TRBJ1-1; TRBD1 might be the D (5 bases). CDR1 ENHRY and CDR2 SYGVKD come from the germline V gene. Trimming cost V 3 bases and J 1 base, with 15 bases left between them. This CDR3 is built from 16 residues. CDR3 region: CAISDPAPGENTEAFF. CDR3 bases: TGTGCCATCAGTGACCCAGCACCGGGGGAGAACACTGAAGCTTTCTTT.

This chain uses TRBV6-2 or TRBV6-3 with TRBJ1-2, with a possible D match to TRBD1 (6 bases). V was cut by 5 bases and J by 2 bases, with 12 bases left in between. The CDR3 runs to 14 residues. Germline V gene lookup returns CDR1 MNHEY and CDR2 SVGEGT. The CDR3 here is CASSDWTANYGYTF. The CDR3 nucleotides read TGTGCCAGCAGTGACTGGACAGCCAACTATGGCTACACCTTC.

The CDR3 DNA sequence: TGTGCCAGCAGCTCCCCCGGGACTAGCGGTAGAGGTTACAATGAGCAGTTCTTC. It yields the protein CASSSPGTSGRGYNEQFF. The chain joins TRBV7-3 to TRBJ2-1; TRBD2 aligns across 11 bases. The V gene end was trimmed by 4 bases and the J gene end by 4 bases; junction bases not matched to a gene: 12. The CDR3 loop spans 18 amino acids. Germline CDR1 is SGHTA and CDR2 is FQGTGA.

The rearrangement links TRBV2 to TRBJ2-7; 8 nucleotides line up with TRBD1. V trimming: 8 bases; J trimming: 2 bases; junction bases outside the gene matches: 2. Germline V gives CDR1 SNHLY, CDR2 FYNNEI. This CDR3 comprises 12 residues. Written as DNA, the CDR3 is TGTGCCAGCGCACAGGGGGCCTACGAGCAGTACTTC. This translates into CASAQGAYEQYF.

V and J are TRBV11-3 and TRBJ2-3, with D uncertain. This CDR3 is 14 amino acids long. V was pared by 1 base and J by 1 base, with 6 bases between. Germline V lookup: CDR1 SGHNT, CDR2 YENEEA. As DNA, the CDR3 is TGTGCCAGCAGCTTAGGAGGCCGCACAGATACGCAGTATTTT. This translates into CASSLGGRTDTQYF. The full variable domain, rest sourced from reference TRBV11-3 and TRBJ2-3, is EAGVVQSPRYKIIEKKQPVAFWCNPISGHNTLYWYLQNLGQGPELLIRYENEEAVDDSQLPKDRFSAERLKGVDSTLKIQPAELGDSAVYLCASSLGGRTDTQYFGPGTRLTVL.